This is a list of T cell receptor beta chains from one sample in a study of T cell repertoires in cytomegalovirus infection. TCRdb re-called the reads through MiXCR, storing one row per CDR3 protein. Of hundreds of thousands of distinct CDR3 sequences listed, roughly 16% are singletons. The sample taken for sequencing was PBMCs. The receptors come from a human donor in good health (CMV status not recorded). Some clones in this sample may be carry-over from other donors' samples. The CDR3 runs from the conserved cysteine through the conserved F or W. A clone size is listed for some rows: how often the clone was seen (once, few, many), or a class if it is expanded.

V: TRBV25-1; size: few; J: TRBJ1-1; CDR3: CASSEFQPNTEAFF
V: TRBV4-1; size: few; J: TRBJ2-1; CDR3: CASSPRLAGGNEQFF
V: TRBV5-4; size: -; J: TRBJ1-2; CDR3: CASSLDGGVGGYTF
V: TRBV4-1; size: -; J: TRBJ1-1; CDR3: CASRGNRGPGTEAFF
V: TRBV5-4; size: few; J: TRBJ2-2; CDR3: CASRSGTGNTGELFF
V: TRBV5-4; size: -; J: TRBJ2-1; CDR3: CASRGTSGGDEQFF
V: TRBV28; size: many; J: TRBJ2-1; CDR3: CASSSGQGPYNEQFF
V: TRBV20-1; size: -; J: TRBJ1-6; CDR3: CSARGHASDRSPLHF
V: TRBV18; size: few; J: TRBJ1-2; CDR3: CASSPQMTETNYGYTF
V: TRBV7-6; size: many; J: TRBJ1-2; CDR3: CASSPGTTLYGYTF
V: TRBV2; size: many; J: TRBJ2-6; CDR3: CASSGYLYSGANVLTF
V: TRBV12-3/TRBV12-4; size: -; J: TRBJ1-5; CDR3: CASSLQMGQVPRGQHF
V: TRBV7-2; size: many; J: TRBJ2-1; CDR3: CASSLNGYSMYEQFF
V: TRBV28; size: few; J: TRBJ2-1; CDR3: CASSLNYPRQQFF
V: TRBV12-5; size: -; J: TRBJ2-7; CDR3: CASGSTQGYYEQYF
V: TRBV7-9; size: many; J: TRBJ2-1; CDR3: CASSEAGTGKDNEQFF
V: TRBV7-2; size: -; J: TRBJ1-5; CDR3: CASSPRWTALTAQHF
V: TRBV19; size: many; J: TRBJ2-5; CDR3: CASSIAAGHPSQETQYF
V: TRBV7-9; size: -; J: TRBJ2-5; CDR3: CASSKGFRRARQYQETQYF
V: TRBV28; size: few; J: TRBJ2-5; CDR3: CASSVGGGETQYF
V: TRBV12-3/TRBV12-4; size: -; J: TRBJ1-2; CDR3: CASSLGVSGQRVYTF
V: TRBV6-6; size: once; J: TRBJ1-4; CDR3: CASSLQARLNEKLFF
V: TRBV18; size: -; J: TRBJ2-2; CDR3: CASSPSWGLNTGELFF
V: TRBV19; size: many; J: TRBJ1-5; CDR3: CASSKDRGYQPQHF
V: TRBV7-6; size: -; J: TRBJ2-1; CDR3: CASSPYRDRGYNEQFF
V: TRBV6-1; size: few; J: TRBJ2-3; CDR3: CASSEGDLAGGYTDTQYF
V: TRBV10-3; size: many; J: TRBJ1-1; CDR3: CAISERGTEAFF
V: TRBV12-3/TRBV12-4; size: -; J: TRBJ1-5; CDR3: CASSSSRTASLSNQPQHF
V: TRBV6-5; size: few; J: TRBJ2-3; CDR3: CASSYNGLAADTQYF
V: TRBV6-5; size: -; J: TRBJ1-2; CDR3: CASTPTPEGLPNYGYTF
V: TRBV28; size: -; J: TRBJ1-5; CDR3: CASSTGQAVGQPQHF
V: TRBV7-2; size: many; J: TRBJ2-5; CDR3: CASSLEMTAGETQYF
V: TRBV28; size: -; J: TRBJ1-2; CDR3: CASGRGPYGYTF
V: TRBV7-2; size: many; J: TRBJ1-5; CDR3: CASSLGTGSNQPQHF
V: TRBV28; size: many; J: TRBJ1-2; CDR3: CAIGVNYGYTF
V: TRBV5-1; size: -; J: TRBJ2-3; CDR3: CASSPGTQGRTDTQYF
V: TRBV6-1; size: many; J: TRBJ1-1; CDR3: CASSFHRGSGTEAFF
V: TRBV29-1; size: -; J: TRBJ2-7; CDR3: CSVVGQPFSYEQYF
V: TRBV29-1; size: -; J: TRBJ1-3; CDR3: CSVDATGGRNTIYF
V: TRBV6-6; size: few; J: TRBJ1-5; CDR3: CASSYPEKISNQPQHF
V: TRBV7-2; size: many; J: TRBJ1-5; CDR3: CASSINSGSNQPQHF
V: TRBV25-1; size: -; J: TRBJ2-7; CDR3: CAPSSRSSYEQYF
V: TRBV2; size: -; J: TRBJ1-2; CDR3: CASSPPGQGASGYTF
V: TRBV14; size: few; J: TRBJ2-2; CDR3: CASSLSQGTGELFF
V: TRBV7-2; size: many; J: TRBJ1-2; CDR3: CASSFEARGDYGYTF
V: TRBV10-3; size: -; J: TRBJ2-7; CDR3: CAISPQGGGSYEQYF
V: TRBV27; size: many; J: TRBJ1-5; CDR3: CASSPYGTPSNQPQHF
V: TRBV6-6; size: many; J: TRBJ2-3; CDR3: CASSSGRDFISRDTQYF
V: TRBV2; size: -; J: TRBJ2-2; CDR3: CASTRDSANTGELFF
V: TRBV7-2; size: many; J: TRBJ1-4; CDR3: CASSLRQGGREKLFF
V: TRBV20-1; size: -; J: TRBJ1-1; CDR3: CSAVDVNRGRTEAFF
V: TRBV5-5; size: few; J: TRBJ2-5; CDR3: CASSSTDRGYQETQYF
V: TRBV7-6; size: many; J: TRBJ2-3; CDR3: CASSFQGPTDTQYF
V: TRBV7-9; size: many; J: TRBJ2-2; CDR3: CASRDDTSFNTGELFF
V: TRBV7-8; size: many; J: TRBJ2-7; CDR3: CASSLEALESYEQYF
V: TRBV5-4; size: many; J: TRBJ2-1; CDR3: CASSLTSGVYNEQFF
V: TRBV29-1; size: few; J: TRBJ2-6; CDR3: CSVTSSSGANVLTF
V: TRBV2; size: many; J: TRBJ2-2; CDR3: CASSDRTGNTGELFF
V: TRBV6-6; size: few; J: TRBJ2-6; CDR3: CASGRGSGANVLTF
V: TRBV19; size: few; J: TRBJ2-4; CDR3: CASRQQGSGKNIQYF